What follows are 18 T cell receptor beta chains derived from one specimen sequenced in a study of blood T cell repertoires in COVID-19. Assay used: immunoSEQ multiplex PCR; TCRdb lists only in-frame clones, some missing. Among 7,500 to 10,000 clones listed, about 80% were seen once. The sequenced sample consisted of peripheral blood. Every receptor here comes from a human donor in a cohort sampled during active COVID-19.

The chain recombines TRBV6-5 with TRBJ2-7; 12 bases align to TRBD2. The germline CDR1 and CDR2 sequences are MNHEY and SVGAGI. This CDR3 has 15 residues. Germline trimming cut 6 bases from V and 5 bases from J; bases unmatched to any gene: 8. CDR3 in DNA: TGTGCCAGCAGGCACACGACTAGCGGGGGCAACGAGCAGTACTTC. It yields the protein CASRHTTSGGNEQYF.

V usage is TRBV29-1 and J usage is TRBJ2-7; 10 positions match TRBD1. Trimming at V came to 3 bases and at J to 3 bases, leaving 2 bases not matched to a gene. Germline V gene data show CDR1 as SQVTM and CDR2 as ANQGSEA. This CDR3 is 13 amino acids long. In nucleotides, the CDR3 is TGCAGCGTTGAGCGGACAGGGGGCTACGAGCAGTACTTC. Its translation is CSVERTGGYEQYF.

The V gene is TRBV5-1, the J gene TRBJ1-3; D ambiguous. Per germline, CDR1 SGHRS and CDR2 YFSETQ. Trimming left V 0 bases short and J 4 bases short, with 8 bases between. This CDR3 has 14 amino acids. CDR3 in DNA: TGCGCCAGCAGCTTGGGTCAGGTCGGAAACACCATATATTTT. Translated: CASSLGQVGNTIYF.

The rearrangement joins TRBV10-1 to TRBJ1-6; D not certain. Trimming stripped 3 bases from V and 10 bases from J, with 10 bases between. The germline gives CDR1 WNHNN, CDR2 SYGVQD (reference sequence). This CDR3 comprises 13 residues. The CDR3 here is CASSELLNSPLHF. Written as DNA, the CDR3 is TGCGCCAGCAGTGAACTGCTCAACTCACCCCTCCACTTT.

The chain has TRBV27 and TRBJ1-2; D is ambiguous. V shed 0 bases and J shed 3 bases, with 5 bases lying between them. Germline CDR1 is MNHEY and CDR2 is SMNVEV (reference sequence). This CDR3 is built from 13 residues. CDR3 DNA sequence: TGTGCCAGCAGTTTATCGGCCGACTATGGCTACACCTTC. This codes for CASSLSADYGYTF.

V gene TRBV2 combines with J gene TRBJ1-5; 8 positions agree with TRBD1. The germline V gene encodes CDR1 SNHLY and CDR2 FYNNEI. V shed 6 bases and J 4 bases; nucleotides not matched to a gene: 8. The CDR3 extends over 15 amino acids. This CDR3 reads CASRTTGGGNQPQHF. The DNA for the CDR3 is TGTGCCAGCAGAACAACAGGGGGAGGGAATCAGCCCCAGCATTTT.

This clone was counted a few times. The chain combines TRBV7-9 with TRBJ1-2; 7 bases agree with TRBD1. This CDR3 is 16 amino acids long. With 3 bases clipped from V and 4 bases from J, the junction kept 11 bases outside the gene matches. Germline V gene lookup returns CDR1 SEHNR and CDR2 FQNEAQ (reference sequence). This CDR3 is CASSFQTGFISYGYTF. In DNA, the CDR3 is TGTGCCAGCAGCTTTCAGACAGGGTTTATAAGCTATGGCTACACCTTC.

The chain has TRBV9 and TRBJ1-2, with TRBD1 identical over 8 bases. This CDR3 region has 15 residues. Germline CDR1 is SGDLS and CDR2 is YYNGEE. V trimming: 3 bases; J trimming: 8 bases; junction bases outside the gene matches: 12. The CDR3, as DNA: TGTGCCAGCAGCGCCAACAGGGGGGCGCCGAGAGGCTACACCTTC. Its protein is CASSANRGAPRGYTF.

The rearrangement uses TRBV7-3 and TRBJ1-2; D gene ambiguous. Germline CDR1 reads SGHTA; CDR2 reads FQGTGA. The CDR3 has 16 amino acids. With 2 bases removed from V and 0 bases from J, the gap between germline ends came to 13 bases. The chain's CDR3 is CASSLVGSLTNYGYTF. The CDR3 coding sequence is TGTGCCAGCAGCTTAGTCGGGTCCCTCACTAACTATGGCTACACCTTC.

Only a few counts were recorded for this clone. The chain uses TRBV5-1 and TRBJ1-4; 9 positions match TRBD1. Germline CDR1 is SGHRS and CDR2 is YFSETQ. The CDR3 extends over 15 amino acids. Losses at the gene ends were 0 bases for V and 11 bases for J; bases not matched to a gene: 8. In DNA, the CDR3 is TGCGCCAGCAGCTTGGAACAGGGGGCGGGAAAGAAACTGTTTTTT. Encoded protein: CASSLEQGAGKKLFF.

The genes are TRBV9 and TRBJ1-1; D gene unclear. V was cut by 0 bases and J by 4 bases, with 13 bases left in between. Germline V gene data show CDR1 as SGDLS and CDR2 as YYNGEE. This CDR3 region has 15 residues. CDR3 loop: CASSVGGGFPTEAFF. CDR3 sequence (DNA): TGTGCCAGCAGCGTAGGGGGAGGATTCCCCACTGAAGCTTTCTTT.

This chain uses TRBV4-3 with TRBJ2-7, with 12 bases lining up with TRBD2. With 0 bases clipped from V and 6 bases from J, the junction kept 9 bases outside the gene matches. CDR3 length: 17 amino acids. In germline, CDR1 is LGHNA, CDR2 YSLEER. CDR3 sequence reads: CASSQELPGLAGGEQYF. The CDR3 bases are TGCGCCAGCAGCCAAGAACTCCCGGGACTAGCGGGCGGCGAGCAGTACTTC.

CDR3 sequence (DNA): TGCGCCAGCAGCTTACCGGGACAGGGCCACGAGCAGTACTTC. Translated: CASSLPGQGHEQYF. The V gene is TRBV5-1, the J gene TRBJ2-7, with 9 bases identical to TRBD1. CDR3 length: 14 amino acids. With 2 bases clipped from V and 5 bases from J, the junction kept 5 bases outside the gene matches. Per the germline V gene, CDR1 is SGHRS and CDR2 is YFSETQ.

The chain is built from TRBV29-1 and TRBJ1-2, with 9 nucleotides matching TRBD1. This CDR3 comprises 16 residues. With V trimmed by 2 bases and J by 6 bases, 13 bases remained unmatched. CDR1 and CDR2 (germline): SQVTM, ANQGSEA. This chain's CDR3 is CSVESQNPDRGNGYTF. Written as DNA, the CDR3 is TGCAGCGTTGAAAGCCAAAACCCGGACAGGGGAAATGGCTACACCTTC.

V gene TRBV27 combines with J gene TRBJ2-1; 8 nucleotides agree with TRBD2. CDR1 is MNHEY and CDR2 is SMNVEV in the germline V gene (reference sequence). The V segment lost 2 bases and the J segment 0 bases; nucleotides outside the gene matches: 15. The CDR3 has 20 residues. In DNA form, the CDR3 reads TGTGCCAGCAGTTTAAAGGCTTGGCGGGGGGCCTTCAGCTCCTACAATGAGCAGTTCTTC. Translating gives CASSLKAWRGAFSSYNEQFF.

The chain combines TRBV27 with TRBJ2-1, with TRBD1 identical over 7 bases. The V and J ends lost 4 bases and 4 bases, in that order; junction bases with no gene match: 10. This CDR3 is built from 16 residues. Per germline, CDR1 MNHEY and CDR2 SMNVEV (reference sequence). The CDR3, as DNA: TGTGCCAGCAGTTCTTACGACAGGGACCCGTACAATGAGCAGTTCTTC. It yields the protein CASSSYDRDPYNEQFF.

The V gene is TRBV7-2, the J gene TRBJ1-4; 7 bases map to TRBD1. V lost 3 bases and J lost 3; bases outside the gene matches: 1. This CDR3 has 14 residues. The germline V gene encodes CDR1 SGHTA and CDR2 FQGNSA. The CDR3 sequence is CASSFGTANEKLFF. CDR3 bases: TGTGCCAGCAGCTTCGGGACAGCTAATGAAAAACTGTTTTTT.

This chain joins TRBV7-3 and TRBJ2-7; 9 positions agree with TRBD1. Germline V gives CDR1 SGHTA, CDR2 FQGTGA. The ends lost 5 bases at V and 7 bases at J; junction bases unmatched: 9. The CDR3 has 14 residues. The CDR3 region is CASSPGTGSKEQYF. The CDR3, as DNA: TGTGCCAGCAGCCCTGGGACAGGGTCCAAGGAGCAGTACTTC.